These T cell receptor beta chains were read from a single sample in a study of early T cells in non-severe SARS-CoV-2 infection. TCRdb ran MiXCR on the 5' RACE reads and lists one entry per CDR3 protein. The sample includes over 25,000 distinct CDR3 sequences, 5% to 6.5% of them seen just once. Sequenced material: whole blood. These receptors all stem from an adult who was a healthcare worker with PCR-confirmed SARS-CoV-2 infection or an uninfected control (not recorded which). Each CDR3 is given with its conserved first and last residue. The D gene is left open where the match is weak. Size tells how often a clone was seen (once, few, many) or the class of an expanded clone, and some rows leave it out.

many	-	TRBV5-1	TRBJ1-1	CASSLRGVTEAFF	TGCGCCAGCAGCTTACGGGGGGTGACTGAAGCTTTCTTT
many	TRBD2	TRBV28	TRBJ2-7	CASSSSLLAGVEQYF	TGTGCCAGCAGTTCGTCCCTTCTAGCGGGAGTCGAGCAGTACTTC
-	TRBD1	TRBV28	TRBJ2-1	CASSRQGSNEQFF	TGTGCCAGCAGTCGACAGGGGAGCAATGAGCAGTTCTTC
many	-	TRBV7-9	TRBJ2-1	CASSPIRGVYNEQFF	TGTGCCAGCAGTCCCATCAGGGGGGTTTACAATGAGCAGTTCTTC
many	-	TRBV11-3	TRBJ2-1	CASSLGATSYNEQFF	TGTGCCAGCAGCTTAGGCGCCACCTCCTACAATGAGCAGTTCTTC
many	-	TRBV27	TRBJ2-7	CASSPWQGPSYEQYF	TGTGCCAGCAGCCCTTGGCAGGGTCCTTCCTACGAGCAGTACTTC
many	-	TRBV11-2	TRBJ2-7	CASSLDARDSYEQYF	TGTGCCAGCAGCTTAGATGCCAGAGATTCCTACGAGCAGTACTTC
many	-	TRBV3-1	TRBJ2-5	CASSHKFGLKQETQYF	TGTGCCAGCAGCCACAAGTTCGGACTCAAACAAGAGACCCAGTACTTC
many	-	TRBV5-6	TRBJ1-1	CAGGRAGQNTEAFF	TGTGCCGGGGGCAGGGCAGGACAGAACACTGAAGCTTTCTTT
many	TRBD2	TRBV4-2	TRBJ2-5	CASSQERGAGETQYF	TGTGCCAGCAGCCAAGAGCGGGGGGCCGGGGAGACCCAGTACTTC
-	-	TRBV11-2	TRBJ2-1	CASSLTDLGYFDEQFF	TGTGCCAGCAGCTTGACGGACCTAGGTTACTTTGATGAGCAGTTCTTC
many	-	TRBV27	TRBJ2-3	CASSFRSRKRGYSTDTQYF	TGTGCCAGCAGTTTTCGCAGCCGGAAACGGGGATATAGCACAGATACGCAGTATTTT
many	TRBD2	TRBV6-2/TRBV6-3	TRBJ2-1	CASRGLAGNNEQFF	TGTGCCAGCAGAGGACTAGCGGGGAACAATGAGCAGTTCTTC
-	-	TRBV7-6	TRBJ1-1	CASSLGSLMNTEAFF	TGTGCCAGCAGCTTAGGGAGCCTTATGAACACTGAAGCTTTCTTT
many	TRBD1	TRBV6-5	TRBJ1-2	CASSSPRTGDYGYTF	TGTGCCAGCAGTTCCCCTCGGACAGGGGACTATGGCTACACCTTC
few	-	TRBV6-6	TRBJ2-5	CASRDPARGETQYF	TGTGCCAGCAGGGACCCAGCGCGCGGGGAGACCCAGTACTTC
many	-	TRBV7-2	TRBJ2-3	CASSQSGETVDTQYF	TGTGCCAGCAGCCAGTCGGGAGAAACCGTCGATACGCAGTATTTT
-	TRBD1	TRBV7-2	TRBJ2-7	CASSLAMGQTYEQYF	TGTGCCAGCAGCTTAGCGATGGGACAGACCTACGAGCAGTACTTC
many	TRBD2	TRBV6-2/TRBV6-3	TRBJ2-7	CASSWGGAEQYF	TGTGCCAGCAGTTGGGGAGGGGCAGAGCAGTACTTC
many	TRBD1	TRBV11-2	TRBJ1-1	CASGDRVNTEAFF	TGTGCCAGCGGCGACAGGGTTAACACTGAAGCTTTCTTT